Included here is one T cell receptor (beta chain) sequence, with context. Its antigen is not known. Libraries were prepared by immunoSEQ multiplex PCR; TCRdb keeps only in-frame clonotypes and omits some of them. The data contain 110,000 or so clones, 90% to 95% of them singletons. The data are from a study of brain T cells in children with intractable seizures. The junction had 12 bases not matched to a gene; V was cut back by 1 base and J by 5 bases. This CDR3 region has 17 residues. CDR1 MNHEY and CDR2 SMNVEV come from the germline V gene (reference sequence). Patients received at least one anti-epileptic drug before surgery. Regarding the study as a whole: Patients' HCMV serostatus was unknown; virus specificity rests on CDR3 similarity alone.

The chain carries TRBV27 and TRBJ2-7, with 9 bases that match TRBD2. This sample comprised peripheral blood, obtained at surgery. The clonotype originates from a boy in the first two years of life with hemimegalencephaly and intractable seizures. The CDR3 region has the DNA TGTGCCAGCAGTTTATTATACGGCGGGAGGGTTGCCCACGAGCAGTACTTC. The encoded protein is CASSLLYGGRVAHEQYF.